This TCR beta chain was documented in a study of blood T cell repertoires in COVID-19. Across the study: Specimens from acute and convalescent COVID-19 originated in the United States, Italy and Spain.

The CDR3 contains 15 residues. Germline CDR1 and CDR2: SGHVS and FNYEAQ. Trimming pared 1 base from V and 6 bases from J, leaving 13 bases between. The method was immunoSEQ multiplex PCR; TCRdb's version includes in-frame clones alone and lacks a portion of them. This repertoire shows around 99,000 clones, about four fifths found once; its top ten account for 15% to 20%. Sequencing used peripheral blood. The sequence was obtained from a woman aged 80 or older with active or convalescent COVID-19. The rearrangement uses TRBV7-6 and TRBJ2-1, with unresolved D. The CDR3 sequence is CASSLVRAPFNEQFF. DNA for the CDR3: TGTGCCAGCAGCTTAGTTCGCGCGCCCTTCAATGAGCAGTTCTTC. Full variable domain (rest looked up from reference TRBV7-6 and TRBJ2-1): GAGVSQSPRYKVTKRGQDVALRCDPISGHVSLYWYRQALGQGPEFLTYFNYEAQQDKSGLPNDRFSAERPEGSISTLTIQRTEQRDSAMYRCASSLVRAPFNEQFFGPGTRLTVL.